The T cell receptor beta chain under discussion was sequenced for a study of T cell responses to AZD1222 COVID-19 vaccine. The CDR3 extends over 12 amino acids. V dropped 5 bases and J dropped 3 bases, with 9 bases sitting between them. In germline, CDR1 is SGHDT, CDR2 YYEEEE. Repertoires were generated with immunoSEQ multiplex PCR, while TCRdb's copy carries only in-frame clones and drops some. The sample yields about 180,000 clones, roughly nine tenths seen once. This sequence was found in an adult in good health. This chain connects TRBV5-6 to TRBJ2-7; D is undetermined. Source: peripheral blood, taken on day 0 of AZD1222 vaccination. The CDR3, as DNA: TGTGCCAGCAGTTTCGCAATCTACGAGCAGTACTTC. Protein: CASSFAIYEQYF. The full variable domain, completed using reference TRBV5-6 and TRBJ2-7, is DAGVTQSPTHLIKTRGQQVTLRCSPKSGHDTVSWYQQALGQGPQFIFQYYEEEERQRGNFPDRFSGHQFPNYSSELNVNALLLGDSALYLCASSFAIYEQYFGPGTRLTVT.